Sequencing of this T cell receptor (beta chain) was carried out in a study of CD8+ T cells in alopecia areata. Study results and limitations: Tofacitinib significantly reduced both scalp clonality and expanded CD8+ clones among the top 100.

Reverse transcribed after extraction, RNA yielded cDNA as the sequencing template. Measured with immunoSEQ multiplex PCR; TCRdb has only the in-frame clones, and not every one. The repertoire holds hundreds of thousands of clones, about 62% seen once, with more than 1.5% in the top ten. This CDR3 region has 14 residues. The ends were cut back, 0 bases at V and 3 bases at J, with 7 bases in the middle. CDR1 is LGHNA, CDR2 YSLEER, per germline. Treatment defined: oral pan-JAK inhibitor, 5-10 mg twice daily. Lesional scalp punch biopsies and peripheral blood were collected from alopecia areata patients. The authors sorted CD4+ and CD8+ T cells from PBMCs. This clone was picked up a small number of times. Antigen: not known.

This sequence originates from a human donor with alopecia areata. Sequences were derived from CD4+ T cells sorted from blood, sampled at week 24, from a patient treated with tofacitinib. V usage is TRBV4-3 and J usage is TRBJ2-3; D gene ambiguous. CDR3 nucleotide sequence: TGCGCCAGCAGCCAAGACGAGAAGACAGATACGCAGTATTTT. Translating gives CASSQDEKTDTQYF.